The clone carrying this T cell receptor (beta chain) was seen a single time. Here immunoSEQ multiplex PCR was the method, and the copy in TCRdb shows in-frame clones only, minus some. The sample consists of approximately 60,000 clones, 92% of them appearing once. The source of the sample is a study of T cell changes during pregnancy in multiple sclerosis. The CDR3 loop spans 13 amino acids. Germline CDR1 SGHTA, CDR2 FQGNSA. V lost 2 bases and J lost 1, with 5 bases in between. The receptor comes from a female donor in good health, enrolled as a control in a pregnancy study. The material was peripheral blood, obtained in the second trimester of pregnancy. The chain carries TRBV7-2 and TRBJ1-1; D is unresolved. CDR3 protein: CASSLTPNTEAFF. The CDR3 nucleotides are TGTGCCAGCAGCTTAACACCGAACACTGAAGCTTTCTTT.